Sequencing of this T cell receptor beta chain was carried out in a study of cytomegalovirus exposure and HLA in healthy donors. This clone was seen only once. As yet, its antigen is unknown. Every donor was a healthy person donating bone marrow. The PCR contained 60 Vbeta and 13 Jbeta primers. The data were produced by immunoSEQ multiplex PCR, yet TCRdb's version contains in-frame clones alone and is incomplete. The sample yields around 190,000 clones, around 77% seen once. Whole-study findings and limits: Presence/absence analyses treated sequencing depth as roughly uniform across donors. About 87% or about 30% of the time was how often most TCR beta V segments were productive, according to an earlier analysis.

The ends were cut back, 7 bases at V and 5 bases at J, with 17 bases in the middle. Per the germline V gene, CDR1 is SQVTM and CDR2 is ANQGSEA. The CDR3 covers 14 residues. The sequence was collected from a woman between 25 and 40 years old in good health and CMV-seronegative. V gene TRBV29-1 combines with J gene TRBJ2-2, with a weak D call TRBD2 (5 bases). The sequenced sample consisted of PBMCs. The DNA for the CDR3 is TGCAGCGCTTCGCTCCGGAGGAGGACCGGGGAGCTGTTTTTT. It is translated as CSASLRRRTGELFF.